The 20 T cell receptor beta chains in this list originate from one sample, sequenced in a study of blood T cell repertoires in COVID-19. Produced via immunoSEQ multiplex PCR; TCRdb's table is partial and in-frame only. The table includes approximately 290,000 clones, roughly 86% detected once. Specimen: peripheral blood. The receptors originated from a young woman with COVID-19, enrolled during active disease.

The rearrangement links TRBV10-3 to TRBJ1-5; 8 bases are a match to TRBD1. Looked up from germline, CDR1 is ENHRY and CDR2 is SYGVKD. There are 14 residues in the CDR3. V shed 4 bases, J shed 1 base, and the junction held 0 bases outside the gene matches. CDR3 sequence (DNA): TGTGCCATCAGTGGACAGGGGAGCAATCAGCCCCAGCATTTT. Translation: CAISGQGSNQPQHF.

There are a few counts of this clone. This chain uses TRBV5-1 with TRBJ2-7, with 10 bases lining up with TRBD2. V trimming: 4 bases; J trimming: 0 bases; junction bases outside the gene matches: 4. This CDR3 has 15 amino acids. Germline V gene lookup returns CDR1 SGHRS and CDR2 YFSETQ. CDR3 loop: CASSEAGGRSYEQYF. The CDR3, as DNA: TGCGCCAGCAGCGAAGCGGGGGGGCGCTCCTACGAGCAGTACTTC.

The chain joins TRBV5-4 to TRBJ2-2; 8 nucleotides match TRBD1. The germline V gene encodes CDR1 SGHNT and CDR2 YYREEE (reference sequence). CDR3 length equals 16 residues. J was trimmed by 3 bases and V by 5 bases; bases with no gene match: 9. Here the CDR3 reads CASSRPGQADTGELFF. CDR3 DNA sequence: TGTGCCAGCAGTAGACCGGGACAGGCGGACACCGGGGAGCTGTTTTTT.

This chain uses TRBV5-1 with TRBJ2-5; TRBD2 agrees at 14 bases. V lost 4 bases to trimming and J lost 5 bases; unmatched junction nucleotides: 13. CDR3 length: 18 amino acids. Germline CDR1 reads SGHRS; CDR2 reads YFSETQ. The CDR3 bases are TGCGCCAGCAGCCCAGGACTAGCGGGGGGCTCTTTTTCGGAGACCCAGTACTTC. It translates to CASSPGLAGGSFSETQYF.

The CDR3 DNA follows: TGCGCCAGCAGACAGTTCACAGATACGCAGTATTTT. Protein product: CASRQFTDTQYF. The genes are TRBV5-1 and TRBJ2-3; D not certain. The germline gives CDR1 SGHRS, CDR2 YFSETQ. This CDR3 comprises 12 residues. V lost 5 bases to trimming and J lost 2 bases, with 6 bases between them.

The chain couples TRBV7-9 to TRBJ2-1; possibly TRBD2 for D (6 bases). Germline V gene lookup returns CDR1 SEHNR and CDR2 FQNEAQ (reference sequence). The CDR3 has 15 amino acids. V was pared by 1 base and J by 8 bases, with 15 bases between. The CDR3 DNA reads TGTGCCAGCAGCTTAGTTCGGCGGGGTAGCGATGAGCAGTTCTTC. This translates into CASSLVRRGSDEQFF. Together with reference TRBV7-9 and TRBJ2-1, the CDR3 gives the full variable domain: DTGVSQNPRHKITKRGQNVTFRCDPISEHNRLYWYRQTLGQGPEFLTYFQNEAQLEKSRLLSDRFSAERPKGSFSTLEIQRTEQGDSAMYLCASSLVRRGSDEQFFGPGTRLTVL.

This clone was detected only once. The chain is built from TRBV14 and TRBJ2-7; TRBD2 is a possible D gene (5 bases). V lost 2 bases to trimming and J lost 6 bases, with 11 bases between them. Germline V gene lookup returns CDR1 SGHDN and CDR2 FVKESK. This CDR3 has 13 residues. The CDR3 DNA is TGTGCCAGCAGCCAATTCCACGGAGGCGAGCAGTACTTC. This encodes CASSQFHGGEQYF. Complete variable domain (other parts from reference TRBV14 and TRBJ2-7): EAGVTQFPSHSVIEKGQTVTLRCDPISGHDNLYWYRRVMGKEIKFLLHFVKESKQDESGMPNNRFLAERTGGTYSTLKVQPAELEDSGVYFCASSQFHGGEQYFGPGTRLTVT.

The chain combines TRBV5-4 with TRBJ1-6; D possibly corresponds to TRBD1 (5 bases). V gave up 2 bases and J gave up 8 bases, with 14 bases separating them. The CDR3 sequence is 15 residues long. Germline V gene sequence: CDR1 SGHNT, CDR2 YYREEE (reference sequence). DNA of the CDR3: TGTGCCAGCAGCTTACGGGCACCGGGGGATTCACCCCTCCACTTT. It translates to CASSLRAPGDSPLHF.

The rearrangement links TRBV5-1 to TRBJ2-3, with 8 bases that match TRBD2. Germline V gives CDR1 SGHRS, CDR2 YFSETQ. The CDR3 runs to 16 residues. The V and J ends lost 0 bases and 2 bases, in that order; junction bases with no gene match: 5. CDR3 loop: CASSLVSGADTDTQYF. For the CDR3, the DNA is TGCGCCAGCAGCTTGGTTAGCGGGGCCGACACAGATACGCAGTATTTT. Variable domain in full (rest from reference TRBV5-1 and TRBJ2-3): KAGVTQTPRYLIKTRGQQVTLSCSPISGHRSVSWYQQTPGQGLQFLFEYFSETQRNKGNFPGRFSGRQFSNSRSEMNVSTLELGDSALYLCASSLVSGADTDTQYFGPGTRLTVL.

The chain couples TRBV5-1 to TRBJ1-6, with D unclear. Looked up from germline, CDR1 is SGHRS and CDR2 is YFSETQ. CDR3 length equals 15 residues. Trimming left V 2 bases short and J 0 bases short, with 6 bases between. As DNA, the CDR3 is TGCGCCAGCAGCTTATCTGTCTCCTATAATTCACCCCTCCACTTT. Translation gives CASSLSVSYNSPLHF. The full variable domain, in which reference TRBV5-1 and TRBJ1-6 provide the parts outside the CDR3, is KAGVTQTPRYLIKTRGQQVTLSCSPISGHRSVSWYQQTPGQGLQFLFEYFSETQRNKGNFPGRFSGRQFSNSRSEMNVSTLELGDSALYLCASSLSVSYNSPLHFGNGTRLTVT.

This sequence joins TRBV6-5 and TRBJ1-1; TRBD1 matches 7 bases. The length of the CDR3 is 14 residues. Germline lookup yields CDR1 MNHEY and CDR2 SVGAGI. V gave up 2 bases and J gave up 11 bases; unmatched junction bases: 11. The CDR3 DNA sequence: TGTGCCAGCAGTTACGTGGGCCCACACAGGGGCGCTTTCTTT. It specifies CASSYVGPHRGAFF.

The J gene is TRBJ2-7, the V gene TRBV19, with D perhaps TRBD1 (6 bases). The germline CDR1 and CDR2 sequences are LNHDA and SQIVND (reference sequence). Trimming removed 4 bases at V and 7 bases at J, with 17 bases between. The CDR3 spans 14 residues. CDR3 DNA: TGTGCCAGTAGTAGTATACAGGGTACGGAGGAGCAGTACTTC. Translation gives CASSSIQGTEEQYF.

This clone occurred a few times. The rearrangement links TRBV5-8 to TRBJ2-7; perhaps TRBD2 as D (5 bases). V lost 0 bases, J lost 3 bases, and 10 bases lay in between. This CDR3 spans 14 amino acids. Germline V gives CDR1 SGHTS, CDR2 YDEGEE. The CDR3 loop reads CASSLADGLYEQYF. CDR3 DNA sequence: TGTGCCAGCAGCTTGGCGGACGGACTCTACGAGCAGTACTTC.

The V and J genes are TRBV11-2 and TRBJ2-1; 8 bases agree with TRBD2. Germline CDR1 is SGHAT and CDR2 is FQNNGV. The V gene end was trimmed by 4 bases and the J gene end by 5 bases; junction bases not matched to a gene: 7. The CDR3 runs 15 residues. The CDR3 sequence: CASSYPGGANNEQFF. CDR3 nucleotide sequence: TGTGCCAGCAGCTACCCGGGAGGGGCTAACAATGAGCAGTTCTTC.

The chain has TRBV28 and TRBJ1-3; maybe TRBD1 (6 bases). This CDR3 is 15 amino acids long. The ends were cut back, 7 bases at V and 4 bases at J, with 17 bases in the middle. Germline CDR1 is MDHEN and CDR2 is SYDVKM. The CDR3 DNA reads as TGTGCCAGCACCCCTAGGGGGACGGGGGGAAACACCATATATTTT. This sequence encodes CASTPRGTGGNTIYF.

CDR3 sequence reads: CASSPDGGTYEQYF. The CDR3, as DNA: TGTGCCAGCAGCCCCGACGGGGGTACCTACGAGCAGTACTTC. The chain has TRBV7-6 and TRBJ2-7; tentative D call: TRBD2 (6 bases). Germline CDR1 reads SGHVS; CDR2 reads FNYEAQ. This CDR3 is 14 amino acids long. Trimming took 5 bases from V and 2 from J, leaving 13 bases between them.

The CDR3 region is CASSLVRGRAEAFF. The CDR3 bases are TGTGCCAGCAGCTTAGTTAGGGGGAGGGCTGAAGCTTTCTTT. The chain uses TRBV11-2 and TRBJ1-1, with D possibly TRBD1 on 6 matching bases. V lost 1 base, J lost 6 bases, and 12 bases lay in between. Germline V gives CDR1 SGHAT, CDR2 FQNNGV. The CDR3 is 14 residues long.

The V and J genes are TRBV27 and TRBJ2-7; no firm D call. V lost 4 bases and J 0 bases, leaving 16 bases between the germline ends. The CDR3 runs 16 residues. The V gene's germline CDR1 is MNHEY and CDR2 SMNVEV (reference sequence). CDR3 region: CASSSLSRTLSYEQYF. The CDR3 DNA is TGTGCCAGCAGTTCTCTATCCCGAACCCTCTCCTACGAGCAGTACTTC.

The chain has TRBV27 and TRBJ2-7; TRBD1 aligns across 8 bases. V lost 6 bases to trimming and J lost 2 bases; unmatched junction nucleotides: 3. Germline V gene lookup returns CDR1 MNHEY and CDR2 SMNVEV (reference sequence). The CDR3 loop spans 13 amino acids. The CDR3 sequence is CASSLTGAYEQYF. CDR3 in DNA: TGTGCCAGCAGCCTGACAGGGGCCTACGAGCAGTACTTC.

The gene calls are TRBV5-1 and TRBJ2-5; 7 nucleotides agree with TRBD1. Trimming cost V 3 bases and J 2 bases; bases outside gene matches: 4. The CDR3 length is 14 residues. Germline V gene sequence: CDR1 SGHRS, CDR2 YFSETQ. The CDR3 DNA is TGCGCCAGCAGCTACACAGGGGTACAAGAGACCCAGTACTTC. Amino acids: CASSYTGVQETQYF.